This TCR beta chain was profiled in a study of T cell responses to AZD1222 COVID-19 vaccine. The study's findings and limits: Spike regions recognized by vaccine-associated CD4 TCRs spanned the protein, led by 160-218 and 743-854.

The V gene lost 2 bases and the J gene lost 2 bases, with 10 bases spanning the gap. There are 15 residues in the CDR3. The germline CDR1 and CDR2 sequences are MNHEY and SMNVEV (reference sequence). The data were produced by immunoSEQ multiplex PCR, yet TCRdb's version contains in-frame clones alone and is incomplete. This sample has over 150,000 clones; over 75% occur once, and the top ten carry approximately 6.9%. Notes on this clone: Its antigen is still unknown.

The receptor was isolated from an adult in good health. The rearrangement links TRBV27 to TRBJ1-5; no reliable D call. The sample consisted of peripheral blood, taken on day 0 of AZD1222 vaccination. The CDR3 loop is CASSLSSIGNQPQHF. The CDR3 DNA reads TGTGCCAGCAGTTTAAGCAGTATAGGCAATCAGCCCCAGCATTTT.